The T cell receptor beta chain described here comes from a study of radiotherapy plus CTLA-4 blockade in lung cancer. Study at large: Of all patients, approximately 17% responded objectively and about 34% showed disease control.

Assay: immunoSEQ multiplex PCR; the TCRdb copy retains only in-frame clones and omits some. The sample includes 50,000 to 60,000 clones, approximately 84% of them seen just once. The germline V and J ends were trimmed by 2 bases and 6 bases, with 13 bases remaining between them. CDR1 and CDR2 from the germline V gene are MNHEY and SVGAGI. The CDR3 runs 15 residues. The V gene is TRBV6-5, the J gene TRBJ1-4; D possibly corresponds to TRBD1 (6 bases). Sequenced material: peripheral blood, taken from a patient treated with radiotherapy plus ipilimumab. This TCR derives from a human donor with non-small cell lung cancer whose response to radiotherapy plus ipilimumab could not be evaluated. The CDR3 nucleotides are TGTGCCAGCAGTTACGCAGGGGCGCGGGATGAAAAACTGTTTTTT. It encodes CASSYAGARDEKLFF.